This section outlines one T cell receptor (beta chain) sequence together with its context. This specimen comes from a study of blood T cell repertoires in COVID-19. This table comes from immunoSEQ multiplex PCR, and its TCRdb copy is limited to in-frame clones, with some not included. In the table there are 140,000 to 150,000 clones, roughly 86% of which are singletons. CDR1 and CDR2 from the germline V gene are SGDLS and YYNGEE. CDR3 length: 18 amino acids. The ends were cut back, 1 base at V and 2 bases at J, with 18 bases in the middle. The V gene is TRBV9, the J gene TRBJ2-2, with D perhaps matching TRBD1 (6 bases). The sequence came from a human donor in a cohort sampled during active COVID-19. The sample taken for sequencing was peripheral blood. As DNA, the CDR3 is TGTGCCAGCAGCGTAATGAGGGACATAGGCACAAACACCGGGGAGCTGTTTTTT. Its protein is CASSVMRDIGTNTGELFF.